These 25 T cell receptor beta chains share one sample of origin, sequenced in a study of blood T cell repertoires in COVID-19. Clones were read by immunoSEQ multiplex PCR, and TCRdb kept only the in-frame ones, dropping some. This sample has approximately 150,000 clones, with around 82% found just once. Sequenced material: peripheral blood. The receptors derive from a man aged 55-75 years with acute or convalescent COVID-19.

V is TRBV3-1 (or the pseudogene TRBV3-2) and J is TRBJ2-7, with TRBD1 matching over 10 bases. Germline CDR1 reads LGHDT; CDR2 reads YNNKEL (reference sequence). Losses at the gene ends were 4 bases for V and 7 bases for J; bases not matched to a gene: 7. The CDR3 runs to 14 residues. In DNA, the CDR3 is TGTGCCAGCAGCCCACGGGACAGGGGTGTGGAGCAGTACTTC. Its protein product is CASSPRDRGVEQYF.

The genes are TRBV29-1 and TRBJ2-5; D is perhaps TRBD2 (5 bases). CDR3 length: 12 amino acids. The germline V and J ends were trimmed by 5 bases and 1 base, with 8 bases remaining between them. From germline, CDR1 is SQVTM and CDR2 ANQGSEA. CDR3 in DNA: TGCAGCGTTTCAGCGGCCCAAGAGACCCAGTACTTC. Its translation: CSVSAAQETQYF.

The chain joins TRBV7-9 to TRBJ1-3; maybe TRBD1 (6 bases). V gave up 4 bases and J gave up 2 bases, with 12 bases separating them. The CDR3 sequence is 15 residues long. Germline V gene sequence: CDR1 SEHNR, CDR2 FQNEAQ (reference sequence). The CDR3 DNA sequence: TGTGCCAGCAGCTCCGTCAGGGGCGCTGGAAACACCATATATTTT. It translates to CASSSVRGAGNTIYF.

The V gene is TRBV30, the J gene TRBJ1-4, with D hard to call. Per germline, CDR1 GTSNPN and CDR2 SVGIG (reference sequence). CDR3 length equals 14 residues. Trimming removed 1 base at V and 11 bases at J, with 17 bases between. The CDR3 bases are TGTGCCTGGAGTGCATTTACCGGGTCCCCTAAACTGTTTTTT. As protein: CAWSAFTGSPKLFF.

The chain joins TRBV7-2 to TRBJ2-3; 9 bases align to TRBD1. This CDR3 comprises 19 residues. V shed 2 bases, J shed 0 bases, and the junction held 12 bases outside the gene matches. CDR1 SGHTA and CDR2 FQGNSA come from the germline V gene. The CDR3 DNA reads as TGTGCCAGCAGCTTAACTGGGACAGGGTTCTCATCTAGCACAGATACGCAGTATTTT. Protein: CASSLTGTGFSSSTDTQYF.

The chain couples TRBV7-6 to TRBJ2-7; 8 bases map to TRBD2. After removal of 5 bases from V and 0 bases from J, the junction contained 12 bases not matched to a gene. Germline V gene sequence: CDR1 SGHVS, CDR2 FNYEAQ. This CDR3 has 17 amino acids. As DNA, the CDR3 is TGTGCCAGCAGCCCCACGGGGGGGCAGCGACCCTCCTACGAGCAGTACTTC. Encoded protein: CASSPTGGQRPSYEQYF.

This clone was observed once. This chain joins TRBV5-1 and TRBJ2-1; 9 bases line up with TRBD2. The CDR3 has 14 amino acids. CDR1 is SGHRS and CDR2 is YFSETQ in the germline V gene. V was clipped by 4 bases and J by 4 bases; unmatched bases: 3. As DNA, the CDR3 is TGCGCCAGCAGCCTAGCGGGATCTTACAATGAGCAGTTCTTC. Protein product: CASSLAGSYNEQFF.

The CDR3 here is CASSPSPGQPQHF. As DNA, the CDR3 is TGTGCCAGCAGCCCATCCCCGGGACAGCCCCAGCATTTT. The rearrangement links TRBV9 to TRBJ1-5; D is unclear. Germline V CDR1 and CDR2: SGDLS, YYNGEE. The CDR3 is 13 residues long. Between the trimmed V and J ends, which lost 4 bases and 7 bases, there was a span of 12 bases.

The J gene is TRBJ2-2, the V gene TRBV5-1; tentative D call: TRBD1 (6 bases). Germline V gene lookup returns CDR1 SGHRS and CDR2 YFSETQ. The CDR3 totals 13 residues. V lost 3 bases to trimming and J lost 6 bases, with 9 bases between them. The CDR3 nucleotides read TGCGCCAGCAGCTGGACAGTTTCCGGGGAGCTGTTTTTT. Protein: CASSWTVSGELFF.

The J gene is TRBJ2-5, the V gene TRBV2, with a tentative D call TRBD2 (5 bases). Trimming pared 4 bases from V and 5 bases from J, leaving 17 bases between. The CDR3 is 15 residues long. Germline V gene data show CDR1 as SNHLY and CDR2 as FYNNEI. Written as DNA, the CDR3 is TGTGCCAGCAGTGTGAGCCAGACACTAGGGGAGACCCAGTACTTC. Translating it yields CASSVSQTLGETQYF.

The CDR3 region has the DNA TGTGCCACGAAACCCCCCGGTCAGGGGGCCCACTACGAGCAGTACTTC. This codes for CATKPPGQGAHYEQYF. The chain has TRBV19 and TRBJ2-7, with TRBD1 matching 8 bases. V gave up 10 bases and J gave up 3 bases; unmatched junction bases: 17. CDR3 length: 16 amino acids. The germline V gene encodes CDR1 LNHDA and CDR2 SQIVND (reference sequence).

The CDR3 sequence: CASSLGQGGLNEQFF. The CDR3, as DNA: TGTGCCAGCTCACTTGGACAGGGGGGCTTAAATGAGCAGTTCTTC. The chain has TRBV18 and TRBJ2-1; 10 bases line up with TRBD1. This CDR3 spans 15 amino acids. V trimming: 4 bases; J trimming: 7 bases; junction bases outside the gene matches: 7. The V gene's germline CDR1 is KGHSH and CDR2 LQKENI.

CDR3 loop: CASSSRTASGSPHEQFF. The CDR3 nucleotides are TGTGCCAGCAGTTCACGCACGGCTAGCGGGAGCCCCCATGAGCAGTTCTTC. The rearrangement uses TRBV27 and TRBJ2-1; 10 bases fit TRBD2. V was pared by 4 bases and J by 8 bases, with 14 bases of the junction left unmatched. The germline CDR1 and CDR2 sequences are MNHEY and SMNVEV (reference sequence). The CDR3 extends over 17 amino acids.

The chain links TRBV6-5 to TRBJ1-1; a possible D gene is TRBD1 (6 bases). Germline CDR1 MNHEY, CDR2 SVGAGI. This CDR3 spans 11 amino acids. V gave up 6 bases and J gave up 8 bases, with 10 bases separating them. Here the CDR3 reads CASRQGIEAFF. For the CDR3, the DNA is TGTGCCAGCAGACAGGGTATCGAAGCTTTCTTT.

The rearrangement uses TRBV10-1 and TRBJ2-7; TRBD2 matches 8 bases. The V segment lost 4 bases and the J segment 2 bases; nucleotides outside the gene matches: 1. The CDR3 covers 13 residues. The V gene's germline CDR1 is WNHNN and CDR2 SYGVQD (reference sequence). DNA of the CDR3: TGCGCCAGCAGTGCGGGAGGGACCTACGAGCAGTACTTC. Protein product: CASSAGGTYEQYF.

This chain connects TRBV27 to TRBJ1-6; 9 bases are a match to TRBD1. Unmatched junction bases numbered 7, after V lost 6 bases and J lost 7 bases. The CDR3 consists of 15 residues. CDR1 and CDR2 from the germline V gene are MNHEY and SMNVEV (reference sequence). DNA of the CDR3: TGTGCCAGCAGGAAACAGGGGGCAAACAATTCACCCCTCCACTTT. This sequence encodes CASRKQGANNSPLHF.

The chain recombines TRBV27 with TRBJ1-1, with TRBD1 matching over 8 bases. The CDR3 is made up of 16 amino acids. Trimming at V came to 5 bases and at J to 1 base, leaving 9 bases not matched to a gene. Germline V gives CDR1 MNHEY, CDR2 SMNVEV (reference sequence). CDR3 residues: CASSPGQGRQNTEAFF. The DNA for the CDR3 is TGTGCCAGCAGTCCCGGACAGGGCCGGCAGAACACTGAAGCTTTCTTT.

DNA for the CDR3: TGCGCCAGCAGTACTACTAGTAGCTCCTACAATGAGCAGTTCTTC. Its protein is CASSTTSSSYNEQFF. V and J are TRBV5-1 and TRBJ2-1, with D maybe TRBD2 (5 bases). V was shortened by 5 bases and J by 0 bases, with 12 bases between the two germline ends. This CDR3 region has 15 residues. Germline V CDR1 and CDR2: SGHRS, YFSETQ.

This rearrangement joins TRBV10-3 to TRBJ2-1; 7 bases map to TRBD2. This CDR3 contains 14 residues. The germline V gene has CDR1 ENHRY and CDR2 SYGVKD. V shed 7 bases and J 5 bases; nucleotides not matched to a gene: 8. Here the CDR3 reads CAITMGLIDNEQFF. In DNA form, the CDR3 reads TGTGCCATCACCATGGGACTAATAGACAATGAGCAGTTCTTC.

The rearrangement uses TRBV19 and TRBJ2-3; 7 positions match TRBD1. J lost 1 base, V lost 5 bases, and 3 bases had no gene match. Germline values: CDR1 LNHDA, CDR2 SQIVND (reference sequence). This CDR3 spans 14 amino acids. The CDR3 here is CASSQGVGTDTQYF. The CDR3 DNA follows: TGTGCCAGTAGTCAGGGGGTTGGCACAGATACGCAGTATTTT. The whole variable domain, remainder taken from reference TRBV19 and TRBJ2-3, is DGGITQSPKYLFRKEGQNVTLSCEQNLNHDAMYWYRQDPGQGLRLIYYSQIVNDFQKGDIAEGYSVSREKKESFPLTVTSAQKNPTAFYLCASSQGVGTDTQYFGPGTRLTVL.

The chain is built from TRBV9 and TRBJ2-2; D is ambiguous. The germline V gene encodes CDR1 SGDLS and CDR2 YYNGEE. Between the trimmed V and J ends, which lost 0 bases and 1 base, there was a span of 13 bases. CDR3 length: 17 amino acids. CDR3 in amino acids: CASSVVPLAENTGELFF. In nucleotides, the CDR3 is TGTGCCAGCAGCGTAGTTCCTTTGGCGGAGAACACCGGGGAGCTGTTTTTT.

The chain is built from TRBV14 and TRBJ2-2, with TRBD2 matching over 7 bases. Trimming cost V 1 base and J 3 bases; bases outside gene matches: 5. Germline assignment: CDR1 SGHDN and CDR2 FVKESK. This CDR3 comprises 16 residues. The chain's CDR3 is CASSQGREFYTGELFF. CDR3 DNA: TGTGCCAGCAGCCAAGGGCGGGAGTTTTACACCGGGGAGCTGTTTTTT.

J is TRBJ1-5 and V is TRBV12-3 or TRBV12-4, with D possibly TRBD1 on 6 matching bases. This CDR3 region has 13 residues. V dropped 3 bases and J dropped 12 bases, with 15 bases sitting between them. The CDR3 DNA reads as TGTGCCAGCAGTTTCCAGGGGCCCCCCGTCCAGCATTTT. It encodes CASSFQGPPVQHF.

The genes are TRBV19 and TRBJ2-7; 11 nucleotides match TRBD2. V shed 6 bases, J shed 5 bases, and the junction held 6 bases outside the gene matches. Germline V gene data show CDR1 as LNHDA and CDR2 as SQIVND (reference sequence). This CDR3 has 14 residues. CDR3 residues: CASSPLAGDHEQYF. DNA of the CDR3: TGTGCCAGTAGCCCACTAGCGGGAGACCACGAGCAGTACTTC.

The gene calls are TRBV12-5 and TRBJ2-1, with D possibly being TRBD2 (6 bases). V shed 3 bases and J shed 6 bases, with 15 bases lying between them. The germline CDR1 and CDR2 sequences are LGHNT and FRNRAP. The CDR3 extends over 15 amino acids. CDR3 residues: CASGLLGGTGNEQFF. The CDR3 DNA reads TGTGCTAGTGGTTTATTAGGCGGGACGGGCAATGAGCAGTTCTTC.